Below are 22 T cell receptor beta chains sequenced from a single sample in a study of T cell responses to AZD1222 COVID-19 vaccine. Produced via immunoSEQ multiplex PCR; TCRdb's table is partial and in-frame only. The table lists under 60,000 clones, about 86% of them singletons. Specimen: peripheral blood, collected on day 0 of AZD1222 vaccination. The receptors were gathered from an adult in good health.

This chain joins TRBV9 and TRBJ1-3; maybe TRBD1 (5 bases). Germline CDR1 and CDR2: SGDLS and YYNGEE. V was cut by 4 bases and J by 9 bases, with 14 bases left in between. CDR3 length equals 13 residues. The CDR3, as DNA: TGTGCCAGCAGCTCTGGGCCGGGGGGCACCATATATTTT. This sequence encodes CASSSGPGGTIYF.

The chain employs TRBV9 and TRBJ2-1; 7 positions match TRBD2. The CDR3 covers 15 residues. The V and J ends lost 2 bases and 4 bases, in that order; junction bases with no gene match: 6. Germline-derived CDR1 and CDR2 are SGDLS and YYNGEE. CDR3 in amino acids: CASSVRGSSYNEQFF. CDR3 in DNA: TGTGCCAGCAGCGTGCGGGGGTCATCTTACAATGAGCAGTTCTTC.

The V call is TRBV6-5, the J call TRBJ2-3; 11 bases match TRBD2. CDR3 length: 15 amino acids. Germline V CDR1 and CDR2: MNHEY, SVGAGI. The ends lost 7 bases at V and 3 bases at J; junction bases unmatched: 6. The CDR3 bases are TGTGCCAGCACTCTTAGCGGGAGGGGGACAGATACGCAGTATTTT. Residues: CASTLSGRGTDTQYF.

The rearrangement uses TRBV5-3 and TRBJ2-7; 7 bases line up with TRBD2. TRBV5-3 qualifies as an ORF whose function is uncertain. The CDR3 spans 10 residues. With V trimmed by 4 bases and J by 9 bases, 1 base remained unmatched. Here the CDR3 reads CARSPGGQYF. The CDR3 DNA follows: TGTGCCAGAAGCCCGGGGGGGCAGTACTTC.

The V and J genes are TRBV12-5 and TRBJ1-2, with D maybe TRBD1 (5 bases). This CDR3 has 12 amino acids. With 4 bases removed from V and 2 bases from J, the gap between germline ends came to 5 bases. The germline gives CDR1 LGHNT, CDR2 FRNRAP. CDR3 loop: CASGSGNYGYTF. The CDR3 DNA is TGTGCTAGTGGTTCAGGGAACTATGGCTACACCTTC.

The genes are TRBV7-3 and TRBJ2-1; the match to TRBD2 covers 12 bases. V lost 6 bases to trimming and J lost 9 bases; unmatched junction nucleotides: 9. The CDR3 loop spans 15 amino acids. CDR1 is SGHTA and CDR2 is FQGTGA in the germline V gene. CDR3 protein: CASSPSGGAQFEQFF. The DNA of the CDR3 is TGTGCCAGCAGTCCTAGCGGGGGGGCCCAGTTTGAGCAGTTCTTC.

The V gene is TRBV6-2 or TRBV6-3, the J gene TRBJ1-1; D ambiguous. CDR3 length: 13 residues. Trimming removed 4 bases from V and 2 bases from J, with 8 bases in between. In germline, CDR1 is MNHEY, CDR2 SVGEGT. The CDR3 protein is CASSFTGNTEAFF. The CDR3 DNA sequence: TGTGCCAGCAGTTTCACTGGTAACACTGAAGCTTTCTTT.

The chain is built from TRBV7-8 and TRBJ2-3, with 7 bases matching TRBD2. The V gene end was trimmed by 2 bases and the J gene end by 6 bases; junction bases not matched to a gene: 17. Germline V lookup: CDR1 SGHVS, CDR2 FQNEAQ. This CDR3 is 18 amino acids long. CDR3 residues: CASSLRVGRAGRPDTQYF. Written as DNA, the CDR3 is TGTGCCAGCAGCTTACGAGTCGGGAGAGCGGGGAGACCCGATACGCAGTATTTT. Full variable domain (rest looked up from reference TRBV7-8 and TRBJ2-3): GAGVSQSPRYKVAKRGQDVALRCDPISGHVSLFWYQQALGQGPEFLTYFQNEAQLDKSGLPSDRFFAERPEGSVSTLKIQRTQQEDSAVYLCASSLRVGRAGRPDTQYFGPGTRLTVL.

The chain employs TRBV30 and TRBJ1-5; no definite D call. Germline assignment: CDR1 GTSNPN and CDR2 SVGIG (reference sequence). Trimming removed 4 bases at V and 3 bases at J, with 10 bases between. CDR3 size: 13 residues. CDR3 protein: CAWTDTHNQPQHF. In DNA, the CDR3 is TGTGCCTGGACCGACACCCACAATCAGCCCCAGCATTTT.

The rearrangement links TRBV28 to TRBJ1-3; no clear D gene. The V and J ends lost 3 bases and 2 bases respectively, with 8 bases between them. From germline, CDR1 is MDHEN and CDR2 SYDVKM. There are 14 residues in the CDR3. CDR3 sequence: CASSFRGTGNTIYF. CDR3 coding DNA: TGTGCCAGCAGTTTTCGAGGGACTGGAAACACCATATATTTT.

CDR3 nucleotide sequence: TGTGCCAGCAGCACTGAGACCGTAGAGACCCAGTACTTC. Residues: CASSTETVETQYF. V is TRBV5-4 and J is TRBJ2-5; D is undetermined. Trimming cost V 4 bases and J 4 bases, with 11 bases left between them. This CDR3 contains 13 residues. The germline V gene has CDR1 SGHNT and CDR2 YYREEE (reference sequence).

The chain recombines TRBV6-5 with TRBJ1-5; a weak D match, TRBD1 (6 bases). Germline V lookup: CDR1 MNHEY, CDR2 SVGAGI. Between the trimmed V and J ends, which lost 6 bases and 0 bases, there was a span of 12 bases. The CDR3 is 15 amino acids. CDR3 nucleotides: TGTGCCAGCAGGGCCGGGACACATAGCAATCAGCCCCAGCATTTT. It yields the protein CASRAGTHSNQPQHF.

The CDR3 loop reads CASSPIKGRPQHF. In DNA, the CDR3 is TGTGCCAGCTCACCAATAAAAGGGAGGCCCCAGCATTTT. The chain joins TRBV18 to TRBJ1-5; D uncertain. CDR1 and CDR2 (germline): KGHSH, LQKENI. CDR3 length: 13 residues. V lost 2 bases and J 9 bases, leaving 11 bases between the germline ends.

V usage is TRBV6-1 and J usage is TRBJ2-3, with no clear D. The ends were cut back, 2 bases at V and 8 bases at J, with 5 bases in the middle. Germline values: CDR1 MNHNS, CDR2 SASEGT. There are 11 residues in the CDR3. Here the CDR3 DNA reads TGTGCCAGCAGTGAACGAGTTACGCAGTATTTT. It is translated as CASSERVTQYF.

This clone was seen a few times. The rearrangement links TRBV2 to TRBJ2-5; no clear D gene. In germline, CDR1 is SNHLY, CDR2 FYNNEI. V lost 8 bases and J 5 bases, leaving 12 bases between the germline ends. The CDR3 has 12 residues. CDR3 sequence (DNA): TGTGCCAGCGCCAAGGGCTGGGAGACCCAGTACTTC. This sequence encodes CASAKGWETQYF.

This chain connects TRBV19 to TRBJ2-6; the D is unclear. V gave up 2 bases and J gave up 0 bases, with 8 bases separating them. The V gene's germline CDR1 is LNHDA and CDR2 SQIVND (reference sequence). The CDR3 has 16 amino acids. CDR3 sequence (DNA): TGTGCCAGTAGTATACCTACAGCCTCTGGGGCCAACGTCCTGACTTTC. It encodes CASSIPTASGANVLTF.

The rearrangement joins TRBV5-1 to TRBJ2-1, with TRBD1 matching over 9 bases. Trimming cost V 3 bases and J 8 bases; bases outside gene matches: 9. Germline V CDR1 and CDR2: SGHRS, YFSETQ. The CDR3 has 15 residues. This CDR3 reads CASSYGQGLKDEQFF. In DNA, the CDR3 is TGCGCCAGCAGCTACGGACAGGGGCTTAAGGATGAGCAGTTCTTC.

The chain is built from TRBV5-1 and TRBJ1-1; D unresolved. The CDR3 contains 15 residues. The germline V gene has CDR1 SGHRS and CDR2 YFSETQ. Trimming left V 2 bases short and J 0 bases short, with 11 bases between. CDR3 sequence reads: CASSLMGRMNTEAFF. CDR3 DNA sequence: TGCGCCAGCAGCTTAATGGGAAGAATGAACACTGAAGCTTTCTTT.

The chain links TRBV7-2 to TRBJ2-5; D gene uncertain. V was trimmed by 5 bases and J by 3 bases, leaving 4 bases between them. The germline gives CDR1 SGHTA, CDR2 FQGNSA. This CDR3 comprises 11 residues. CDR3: CASSEEETQYF. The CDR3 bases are TGTGCCAGCAGCGAGGAAGAGACCCAGTACTTC.

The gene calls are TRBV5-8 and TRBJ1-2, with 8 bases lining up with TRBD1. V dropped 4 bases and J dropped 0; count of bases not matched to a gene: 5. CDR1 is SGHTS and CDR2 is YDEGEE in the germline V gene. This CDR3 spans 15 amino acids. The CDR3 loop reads CASSADRAPNYGYTF. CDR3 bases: TGTGCCAGCAGCGCGGACAGGGCACCTAACTATGGCTACACCTTC.

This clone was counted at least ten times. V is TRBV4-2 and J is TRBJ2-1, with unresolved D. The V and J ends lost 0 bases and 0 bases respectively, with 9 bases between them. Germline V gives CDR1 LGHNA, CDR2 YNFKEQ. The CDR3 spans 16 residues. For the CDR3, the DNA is TGTGCCAGCAGCCAAGAGGCCTCCAGCTCCTACAATGAGCAGTTCTTC. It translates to CASSQEASSSYNEQFF.

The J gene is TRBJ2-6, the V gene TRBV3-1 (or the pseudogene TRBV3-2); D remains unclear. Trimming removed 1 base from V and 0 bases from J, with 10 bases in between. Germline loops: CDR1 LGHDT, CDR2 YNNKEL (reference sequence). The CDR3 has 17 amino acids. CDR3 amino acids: CASSQVTVGSGANVLTF. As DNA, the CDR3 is TGTGCCAGCAGCCAAGTAACGGTGGGCTCTGGGGCCAACGTCCTGACTTTC.